Sequencing of this T cell receptor beta chain was carried out in a study of blood T cell repertoires in COVID-19. This clone was seen only once. Trimming removed 1 base at V and 7 bases at J, with 11 bases between. In germline, CDR1 is SEHNR, CDR2 FQNEAQ (reference sequence). The CDR3 contains 14 residues. Profiling relied on immunoSEQ multiplex PCR, and the TCRdb table lists in-frame clones only, not all of them. The table shows approximately 190,000 clones, with roughly four fifths occurring only once. The sequence was obtained from a woman aged 40 to 50 with acute or convalescent COVID-19. The chain joins TRBV7-9 to TRBJ1-5; no definite D call. Sequencing was performed on peripheral blood. CDR3 protein: CASSLDGLRQPQHF. Written as DNA, the CDR3 is TGTGCCAGCAGCTTAGACGGGTTGAGGCAGCCCCAGCATTTT.